The source of this T cell receptor beta chain is a study of T cells in Graves' hyperthyroidism and ophthalmopathy (dated by TCRdb to about 2019). Background on the whole study: Peripheral blood was sampled at the time of initial diagnosis, prior to any treatment. To identify TCR V-J signatures that set the groups apart, the researchers used a discovery cohort of about a hundred patients, made up of some 41 with Graves' ophthalmopathy and some 60 with stable Graves' hyperthyroidism. Whether ophthalmopathy could be predicted prospectively was tested in an independent validation cohort made up of 18 to 20 hyperthyroidism patients plus 17 patients who later progressed to ophthalmopathy. The roughly 100 discovery patients were randomly divided into training and test sets at a 7:3 ratio. In addition, the study compared T-cell repertoires in thyroid tissue and in blood from five or six Graves' hyperthyroidism patients. After sampling, hyperthyroidism patients received methimazole starting at 30 mg daily, and ophthalmopathy patients received high-dose intravenous methylprednisolone. The paper reports TCR Vbeta CDR3 sequencing of about 140 peripheral blood samples: approximately 43 ophthalmopathy, 70 to 85 hyperthyroidism and 17 progressor patients.

Amplification of TCR beta CDR3 regions was carried out from RNA transcripts. A first-round RT-PCR of the TCR CDR3 used the HTBI primer set with the Qiagen OneStep RT-PCR kit. Libraries were constructed in a second round of multiplex PCR, after which size selection and purification were performed. The libraries were sequenced on an Illumina HiSeq2000 using paired-end 100 bp reads. The authors' analysis ran thus. Raw data were processed with SOAPnuke, discarding reads with adapters, uncalled bases, mean Phred below 15, or no exact constant-primer or identifier match. COPE v1.2.5 was used to merge the high-quality paired reads, and each unique nucleotide sequence was defined as a clonotype. MiTCR v1.1 was used to align the clonotypes against IMGT TRBV, TRBD and TRBJ reference segments. Analysis was restricted to V-J combinations with a frequency above 0.0001, which covered 99.2% of repertoires. A TCS score was defined as the ratio of F50 (clonal expansion) to E x V (chaos), with BLOSUM62-based TCRdist applied between CDR3 peptides within each V-J. Welch's t-statistics and random forest reduced approximately 520 V-J features to 10 to 15, which were used in a naive Bayes classifier (R e1071). The similarity between thyroid and blood repertoires was quantified using the Morisita-Horn index. TCRdb's own reprocessing of the public reads used fastp at Q25 and MiXCR and kept productive beta chains. Records with the same CDR3 protein are collapsed into one entry carrying the most frequent genes and DNA. These V and J calls derive from TCRdb rather than the authors' analysis. This sample has hundreds of thousands of distinct CDR3 sequences in its table, and roughly 40% of those were observed once. The leading ten clones occupy about 8.9% of the sample.

Stable Graves' hyperthyroidism was defined as no progression to ophthalmopathy during 18 months of follow-up. Hyperthyroidism patients were newly diagnosed, had a disease duration of under 2 months, and were aged 18 to 65 years. Any patient with an uncontrolled infection, another autoimmune disease, pregnancy or lactation was excluded. Diagnoses were based on clinical symptoms, serum thyroxine and TRAb, thyroid ultrasound and orbital computed tomography. PBMCs were separated from approximately 10 ml of fresh peripheral blood using Ficoll-Paque density gradient centrifugation. Total RNA was extracted with Trizol reagent, and quality was checked on an Agilent 2100 Bioanalyzer. General conclusions and limits of the study: Most expanded thyroid clonotypes (frequency above 0.001) were also detected in blood, a finding suggesting that blood repertoires may reflect thyroid immune responses. Ophthalmopathy was separated from stable hyperthyroidism by a 13 V-J signature model, with about 86% sensitivity and roughly 81% specificity obtained in cross-validation and 80%/75% obtained in testing. No statistical method was used to fix the sample size in advance, and group allocation was not hidden from the investigators. During validation, the model predicted progression to ophthalmopathy a median of around 7 months ahead of onset, with more than 60% sensitivity and almost 75% specificity.

The CDR3 covers 12 residues, taking in both the cysteine and the phenylalanine. Only the CDR3 DNA stays, 36 bases, in frame from base 1. The germline V gene (reference sequence) specifies LNHDA as CDR1 and SQIVND as CDR2. A note on this clonotype: Its binding antigen is unknown. A single base separates this from a much larger clone, so it may be a read error.

Sequenced sample: blood. The clonotype was recovered from a man aged 18 to 29 with Graves' hyperthyroidism. The chain links TRBV19 with TRBJ2-5, with 7 bases matching TRBD1. This receptor carries the CDR3 CTSSTGEETQYF. The DNA sequence follows: TGTACCAGTAGTACAGGGGAAGAGACCCAGTACTTC.